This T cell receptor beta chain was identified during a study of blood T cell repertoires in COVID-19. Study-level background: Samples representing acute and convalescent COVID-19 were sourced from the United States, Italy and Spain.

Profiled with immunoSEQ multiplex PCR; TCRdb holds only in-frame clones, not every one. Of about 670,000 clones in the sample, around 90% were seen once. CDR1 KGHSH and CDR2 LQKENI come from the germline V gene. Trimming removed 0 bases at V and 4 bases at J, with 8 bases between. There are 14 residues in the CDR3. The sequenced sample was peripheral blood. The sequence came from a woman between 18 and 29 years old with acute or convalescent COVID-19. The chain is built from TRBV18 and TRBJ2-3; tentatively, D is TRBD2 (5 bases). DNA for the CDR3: TGTGCCAGCTCACCACCGAGTAGCGCAGATACGCAGTATTTT. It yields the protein CASSPPSSADTQYF.